These 29 T cell receptor beta chains share one sample of origin, sequenced in a study of CD8 T cells in Susac syndrome. An amount of RNA that ranged from roughly 0.5 to 1 ug was reverse transcribed with random hexamers. TCRdb processed the immunoSEQ multiplex PCR reads anew with MiXCR; each CDR3 protein has one entry. Of approximately 220,000 distinct CDR3 sequences listed, 80% to 95% were seen once; the top ten hold less than 0.15%. The sample was CD8+ T cells from PBMCs. These receptors all come from a human donor with multiple sclerosis.

The rearrangement links TRBV4-3 to TRBJ1-2; D not certain. V dropped 1 base and J dropped 4 bases, with 13 bases sitting between them. The CDR3 contains 15 residues. Germline V gives CDR1 LGHNA, CDR2 YSLEER. The CDR3 loop is CASSQAEGSVYGYTF. The CDR3 DNA is TGCGCCAGCAGCCAAGCCGAGGGTTCAGTCTATGGCTACACCTTC.

The rearrangement uses TRBV12-3 or TRBV12-4 and TRBJ1-1; 7 nucleotides line up with TRBD1. This CDR3 spans 19 amino acids. The V and J ends lost 4 bases and 0 bases, in that order; junction bases with no gene match: 17. CDR3 sequence reads: CASSSPPRGQGGMNTEAFF. The CDR3, as DNA: TGTGCCAGCAGTTCCCCGCCGAGGGGGCAAGGTGGGATGAACACTGAAGCTTTCTTT.

The count of this clonotype is one. At one end, the junction sequence differs from germline, possibly due to a read error. V gene TRBV7-7 combines with J gene TRBJ2-5; tentatively, D is TRBD1 or TRBD2 (5 bases each). Germline-derived CDR1 and CDR2 are SSHAT and FNYEAQ (reference sequence). CDR3 size: 16 residues. For the CDR3, the DNA is TGTGCTAGCAGCTTAGGCCCTCCGGGACCACAAGAGACCCAGTACTTC. Protein: CASSLGPPGPQETQYF.

The chain joins TRBV5-8 to TRBJ2-7, with 11 bases fitting TRBD2. Trimming took 1 base from V and 2 from J; bases not matched to a gene: 5. This CDR3 has 16 residues. Germline CDR1 SGHTS, CDR2 YDEGEE. The CDR3 DNA is TGTGCCAGCAGCTTGCCTAGCGGGGGGAACCCCTACGAGCAGTACTTC. This translates into CASSLPSGGNPYEQYF.

The chain is built from TRBV20-1 and TRBJ1-1, with D perhaps matching TRBD1 (5 bases). The CDR3 contains 14 residues. Trimming took off 5 bases at V and 1 base at J, with 14 bases between the two ends. Germline CDR1 and CDR2: DFQATT and SNEGSKA (reference sequence). CDR3 nucleotide sequence: TGCAGTGCTCTCCCCGCGGGGGGGAACACTGAAGCTTTCTTT. It encodes CSALPAGGNTEAFF.

The V call is TRBV19, the J call TRBJ1-5; D may be TRBD1 (5 bases). The V and J ends lost 8 bases and 4 bases respectively, with 15 bases between them. Germline CDR1 LNHDA, CDR2 SQIVND (reference sequence). The CDR3 is 14 amino acids. The DNA of the CDR3 is TGTGCCAGTTTACCCCAGGGAGCGAATCAGCCCCAGCATTTT. It specifies CASLPQGANQPQHF.

This rearrangement joins TRBV5-1 to TRBJ2-3; D possibly uses TRBD1 or TRBD2 (5 bases each). Deletions cut 0 bases from V and 2 bases from J, with 13 bases between. Germline V lookup: CDR1 SGHRS, CDR2 YFSETQ. The CDR3 is 16 amino acids. CDR3: CASSLGWAGTTDTQYF. CDR3 sequence (DNA): TGCGCCAGCAGCTTGGGATGGGCAGGGACCACAGATACGCAGTATTTT.

The rearrangement links TRBV27 to TRBJ1-2, with a possible D match to TRBD1 (5 bases). The V gene lost 5 bases and the J gene lost 4 bases, with 14 bases spanning the gap. Germline CDR1 and CDR2: MNHEY and SMNVEV (reference sequence). The CDR3 runs to 14 residues. The CDR3 DNA follows: TGTGCCAGCAGTCCCGGTGGGGCCTTCTATGGCTACACCTTC. It yields the protein CASSPGGAFYGYTF.

This chain links TRBV6-6 with TRBJ1-2, with D possibly being TRBD1 (5 bases). The CDR3 is made up of 13 amino acids. The V gene lost 8 bases and the J gene lost 8 bases, with 18 bases spanning the gap. Germline lookup yields CDR1 MNHNY and CDR2 SVGAGI (reference sequence). CDR3 protein: CASLNPGGGGYTF. In nucleotides, the CDR3 is TGTGCCAGCCTCAACCCGGGGGGGGGAGGCTACACCTTC.

The CDR3 DNA reads as TGTGCCACCTCCGAGAGAGGGGACTACGAGCAGTACTTC. Its translation: CATSERGDYEQYF. The chain combines TRBV10-3 with TRBJ2-7; D is perhaps TRBD1 or TRBD2 (5 bases each). Germline V gives CDR1 ENHRY, CDR2 SYGVKD. The CDR3 runs 13 residues. Trimming removed 10 bases from V and 3 bases from J, with 16 bases in between.

The chain has TRBV7-2 and TRBJ2-1, with 11 nucleotides matching TRBD2. The CDR3 covers 16 residues. Germline assignment: CDR1 SGHTA and CDR2 FQGNSA. V lost 2 bases to trimming and J lost 4 bases; unmatched junction nucleotides: 4. CDR3 coding DNA: TGTGCCAGCAGCTTAATTGTAGCGGGAGGGTACAATGAGCAGTTCTTC. This codes for CASSLIVAGGYNEQFF.

The rearrangement uses TRBV3-1 and TRBJ1-2; the match to TRBD1 covers 8 bases. The germline gives CDR1 LGHDT, CDR2 YNNKEL (reference sequence). J lost 5 bases, V lost 8 bases, and 7 bases had no gene match. The CDR3 totals 13 residues. The CDR3 bases are TGTGCCAGCCGATCACAGGGGGTATATGGCTACACCTTC. Protein product: CASRSQGVYGYTF.

V gene TRBV12-3 or TRBV12-4 combines with J gene TRBJ2-5; unclear D gene. Trimming removed 5 bases from V and 4 bases from J, with 11 bases in between. There are 13 residues in the CDR3. The CDR3 reads CASSLGPPETQYF. The CDR3 DNA reads TGTGCCAGCAGTCTCGGGCCACCAGAGACCCAGTACTTC.

This sequence joins TRBV4-2 and TRBJ2-2; 10 nucleotides align to TRBD2. Germline V CDR1 and CDR2: LGHNA, YNFKEQ. J was trimmed by 6 bases and V by 4 bases; bases with no gene match: 14. The CDR3 spans 18 residues. CDR3 coding DNA: TGTGCCAGCAGCCTAGATCGGGCTAGCGGGAGTAGGTCCGGGGAGCTGTTTTTT. Its translation is CASSLDRASGSRSGELFF.

The V gene is TRBV11-3, the J gene TRBJ2-1; no definite D call. The CDR3 spans 15 residues. Germline-derived CDR1 and CDR2 are SGHNT and YENEEA. Between the trimmed V and J ends, which lost 1 base and 3 bases, there was a span of 10 bases. For the CDR3, the DNA is TGTGCCAGCAGCTTAGGGGCAGCTAACTACAATGAGCAGTTCTTC. It translates to CASSLGAANYNEQFF. Full variable domain (outside the CDR3, taken from reference TRBV11-3 and TRBJ2-1): EAGVVQSPRYKIIEKKQPVAFWCNPISGHNTLYWYLQNLGQGPELLIRYENEEAVDDSQLPKDRFSAERLKGVDSTLKIQPAELGDSAVYLCASSLGAANYNEQFFGPGTRLTVL.

The gene calls are TRBV6-6 and TRBJ1-1; tentatively, D is TRBD1 (5 bases). Trimming removed 3 bases at V and 10 bases at J, with 15 bases between. Germline-derived CDR1 and CDR2 are MNHNY and SVGAGI (reference sequence). The CDR3 loop spans 13 amino acids. DNA for the CDR3: TGTGCCAGCAGTTATAACGTCAGGGATGGAGCTTTCTTT. Its protein product is CASSYNVRDGAFF.

DNA of the CDR3: TGTGCCAGCAGCTTAGTCGCAGGGCCATCGACTGGCTACACCTTC. Its translation: CASSLVAGPSTGYTF. This chain links TRBV7-3 with TRBJ1-2; possible D gene TRBD1, 5 bases. The CDR3 length is 15 residues. CDR1 and CDR2 (germline): SGHTA, FQGTGA. The V end was cut by 2 bases, the J end by 7 bases, with 17 bases between. The complete variable domain, with remaining parts taken from reference TRBV7-3 and TRBJ1-2, reads GAGVSQTPSNKVTEKGKYVELRCDPISGHTALYWYRQSLGQGPEFLIYFQGTGAADDSGLPNDRFFAVRPEGSVSTLKIQRTERGDSAVYLCASSLVAGPSTGYTFGSGTRLTVV.

The chain employs TRBV2 and TRBJ2-2; D possibly corresponds to TRBD2 (6 bases). Trimming cost V 6 bases and J 7 bases, with 18 bases left between them. Germline V gene data show CDR1 as SNHLY and CDR2 as FYNNEI. The CDR3 length is 15 residues. CDR3 residues: CASRGLSSPRGELFF. CDR3 nucleotides: TGTGCCAGCAGGGGACTTAGTAGCCCACGCGGGGAGCTGTTTTTT.

The chain uses TRBV4-1 and TRBJ1-1; 8 bases agree with TRBD1. V was pared by 6 bases and J by 4 bases, with 7 bases of the junction left unmatched. In germline, CDR1 is MGHRA, CDR2 YSYEKL. The CDR3 spans 14 residues. This CDR3 is CASRGTGAGTEAFF. CDR3 nucleotide sequence: TGCGCCAGCAGGGGGACAGGAGCAGGCACTGAAGCTTTCTTT.

The chain carries TRBV15 and TRBJ2-1; 14 bases match TRBD2. V was clipped by 1 base and J by 3 bases; unmatched bases: 5. Per germline, CDR1 LNHNV and CDR2 YYDKDF (reference sequence). The CDR3 contains 18 residues. CDR3: CATSRGLAGGPVYNEQFF. DNA of the CDR3: TGTGCCACCAGCAGAGGACTAGCGGGAGGGCCTGTCTACAATGAGCAGTTCTTC. Drawing the rest from reference TRBV15 and TRBJ2-1, the complete variable domain is DAMVIQNPRYQVTQFGKPVTLSCSQTLNHNVMYWYQQKSSQAPKLLFHYYDKDFNNEADTPDNFQSRRPNTSFCFLDIRSPGLGDTAMYLCATSRGLAGGPVYNEQFFGPGTRLTVL.

The V and J genes are TRBV19 and TRBJ2-5; 7 positions match TRBD2. The germline V gene encodes CDR1 LNHDA and CDR2 SQIVND (reference sequence). This CDR3 spans 15 amino acids. Trimming at V came to 3 bases and at J to 3 bases, leaving 7 bases not matched to a gene. CDR3: CASSIRGDQKETQYF. In DNA form, the CDR3 reads TGTGCCAGTAGTATCCGGGGGGACCAGAAAGAGACCCAGTACTTC. The variable domain in full, with the rest retrieved from reference TRBV19 and TRBJ2-5, is DGGITQSPKYLFRKEGQNVTLSCEQNLNHDAMYWYRQDPGQGLRLIYYSQIVNDFQKGDIAEGYSVSREKKESFPLTVTSAQKNPTAFYLCASSIRGDQKETQYFGPGTRLLVL.

V and J are TRBV27 and TRBJ2-7, with D possibly being TRBD1 (5 bases). V gave up 1 base and J gave up 0 bases, with 10 bases separating them. This CDR3 contains 15 residues. Looked up from germline, CDR1 is MNHEY and CDR2 is SMNVEV (reference sequence). CDR3 coding DNA: TGTGCCAGCAGTTTATGGGGCGGTAGCTCCTACGAGCAGTACTTC. Protein: CASSLWGGSSYEQYF.

This chain connects TRBV28 to TRBJ1-3, with unresolved D. The V gene lost 3 bases and the J gene lost 3 bases, with 0 bases spanning the gap. The germline V gene has CDR1 MDHEN and CDR2 SYDVKM. The CDR3 contains 11 residues. This CDR3 reads CASSFGNTIYF. The CDR3 bases are TGTGCCAGCAGTTTTGGAAACACCATATATTTT.

The V call is TRBV9, the J call TRBJ2-2; D is perhaps TRBD1 (5 bases). CDR3 length: 15 amino acids. The germline gives CDR1 SGDLS, CDR2 YYNGEE. The germline V and J ends were trimmed by 0 bases and 6 bases, with 12 bases remaining between them. The DNA of the CDR3 is TGTGCCAGCAGCGTAGCTTCAGGGCTCGCCGGGGAGCTGTTTTTT. Translated, it gives CASSVASGLAGELFF.

The CDR3 sequence: CASSETGLVVTDTQYF. CDR3 sequence (DNA): TGTGCCAGCAGTGAGACTGGACTAGTCGTCACAGATACGCAGTATTTT. The genes are TRBV6-4 and TRBJ2-3, with 7 bases fitting TRBD2. The CDR3 length is 16 residues. With 3 bases clipped from V and 2 bases from J, the junction kept 8 bases outside the gene matches. CDR1 MRHNA and CDR2 SNTAGT come from the germline V gene.

The chain recombines TRBV3-1 with TRBJ2-1, with 11 bases fitting TRBD2. This CDR3 comprises 18 residues. Trimming cost V 0 bases and J 3 bases; bases outside gene matches: 7. Germline assignment: CDR1 LGHDT and CDR2 YNNKEL (reference sequence). The CDR3 DNA reads as TGTGCCAGCAGCCAAGAAGATCCCGGACTAGCGGGCTACAATGAGCAGTTCTTC. Residues: CASSQEDPGLAGYNEQFF.

V is TRBV12-3 or TRBV12-4 and J is TRBJ2-4; 11 bases map to TRBD2. CDR3 size: 14 residues. For the CDR3, the DNA is TGTTCTAGCGGGGGGCCCGTAGCCAAAAACATTCAGTACTTC. Its translation: CSSGGPVAKNIQYF.

The chain uses TRBV19 and TRBJ2-7; 7 nucleotides agree with TRBD2. The CDR3 loop spans 14 amino acids. Trimming at V came to 3 bases and at J to 2 bases, leaving 4 bases not matched to a gene. Germline V lookup: CDR1 LNHDA, CDR2 SQIVND (reference sequence). CDR3 sequence reads: CASSMLAATYEQYF. The CDR3 nucleotides are TGTGCCAGTAGTATGCTAGCGGCTACCTACGAGCAGTACTTC.

The J gene is TRBJ1-2, the V gene TRBV12-3 or TRBV12-4; TRBD1 matches 9 bases. Trimming at V came to 10 bases and at J to 8 bases, leaving 11 bases not matched to a gene. The CDR3 is 13 amino acids. CDR3 sequence (DNA): TGTGCCATTCCGTACAGGGGGCATGGCGGCTACACCTTC. Protein: CAIPYRGHGGYTF.